This passage covers 24 T cell receptor beta chains from one sample sequenced in a study of regulatory T cells in long-lasting Graves disease. CDR3 regions were amplified by Arm-PCR using iRepertoire HTBI primers to build TCR beta libraries. Using its own MiXCR run on the multiplex PCR reads, TCRdb lists one record per CDR3 protein. The sample has about 460,000 distinct CDR3 sequences, approximately 22% seen once. Time point of the sample: persistent/refractory GD, antithyroid drugs over 5 years with positive TRAb. Construction of the TCR library relied on RNA isolated from PBMCs. This specimen consisted of peripheral blood mononuclear cells (PBMCs), obtained when the disease was refractory, from a patient treated with antithyroid drugs. Receptor source: a female donor with Graves disease.

The V call is TRBV6-1, the J call TRBJ1-5; D remains unclear. Per the germline V gene, CDR1 is MNHNS and CDR2 is SASEGT. Trimming took 5 bases from V and 3 from J, leaving 11 bases between them. The CDR3 extends over 14 amino acids. The CDR3 DNA follows: TGTGCCAGCAGTCTCGGGGTTCTCAATCAGCCCCAGCATTTT. Its protein product is CASSLGVLNQPQHF.

The chain combines TRBV10-3 with TRBJ2-2, with 12 bases matching TRBD2. Trimming cost V 4 bases and J 4 bases; bases outside gene matches: 1. The CDR3 runs to 15 residues. The germline CDR1 and CDR2 sequences are ENHRY and SYGVKD. The CDR3 spells CAISGTSGATGELFF. CDR3 sequence (DNA): TGTGCCATCAGTGGGACTAGCGGGGCCACCGGGGAGCTGTTTTTT.

The sample holds many counts of this clonotype. The chain combines TRBV28 with TRBJ1-5; D perhaps matches TRBD1 (5 bases). CDR1 is MDHEN and CDR2 is SYDVKM in the germline V gene. Trimming left V 8 bases short and J 6 bases short, with 11 bases between. This CDR3 spans 12 amino acids. Written as DNA, the CDR3 is TGTGCCAGCGAGCAGGGCAGTCAGCCCCAGCATTTT. Translated, it gives CASEQGSQPQHF.

This rearrangement joins TRBV13 to TRBJ1-5, with TRBD1 identical over 8 bases. This CDR3 is 16 amino acids long. The trim removed 6 bases at V and 3 bases at J, leaving 10 bases unmatched. Germline assignment: CDR1 PRHDT and CDR2 FYEKMQ (reference sequence). In DNA, the CDR3 is TGTGCCAGCAGAGGAACTCAGGGGGCCCTCAATCAGCCCCAGCATTTT. Its protein product is CASRGTQGALNQPQHF.

This clonotype was recorded at least ten times. This chain uses TRBV6-1 with TRBJ2-5; TRBD2 matches 7 bases. Germline V lookup: CDR1 MNHNS, CDR2 SASEGT. V was clipped by 0 bases and J by 2 bases; unmatched bases: 9. The CDR3 is 17 residues long. CDR3 coding DNA: TGTGCCAGCAGTGAAGCAGGCGGCCTAGCGGTGCAAGAGACCCAGTACTTC. Translated, it gives CASSEAGGLAVQETQYF.

The gene calls are TRBV3-1 and TRBJ1-2; 7 bases line up with TRBD1. From germline, CDR1 is LGHDT and CDR2 YNNKEL (reference sequence). The length of the CDR3 is 14 residues. With V trimmed by 6 bases and J by 4 bases, 8 bases remained unmatched. The CDR3 here is CASSLKGAGYGYTF. CDR3 nucleotide sequence: TGTGCCAGCAGTCTTAAGGGGGCGGGCTATGGCTACACCTTC.

This clonotype was recorded at least ten times. V gene TRBV28 combines with J gene TRBJ1-5; D is unresolved. Per germline, CDR1 MDHEN and CDR2 SYDVKM. The CDR3 is 20 amino acids. With 1 base removed from V and 4 bases from J, the gap between germline ends came to 26 bases. The CDR3 sequence is CASSLFGGKALTRLNQPQHF. The CDR3 nucleotides are TGTGCCAGCAGTTTATTCGGCGGTAAAGCCCTTACTCGACTAAATCAGCCCCAGCATTTT.

The chain's CDR3 is CASSALRDSKDQPQHF. The CDR3 DNA reads TGTGCCAGCAGTGCTCTTCGGGACAGTAAGGATCAGCCCCAGCATTTT. The chain couples TRBV6-4 to TRBJ1-5, with TRBD1 matching 7 bases. Germline trimming cut 4 bases from V and 5 bases from J; bases unmatched to any gene: 11. The CDR3 consists of 16 residues. Germline CDR1 reads MRHNA; CDR2 reads SNTAGT.

This clonotype was recorded many times. J is TRBJ2-7 and V is TRBV7-2; TRBD1 agrees at 9 bases. The junction had 4 bases not matched to a gene; V was cut back by 5 bases and J by 2 bases. CDR1 is SGHTA and CDR2 is FQGNSA in the germline V gene. CDR3 length equals 14 residues. CDR3 nucleotides: TGTGCCAGCAGCGGCGGGACAGGGCCCTACGAGCAGTACTTC. Protein sequence: CASSGGTGPYEQYF.

This clonotype occurred many times. The chain recombines TRBV7-2 with TRBJ2-5; TRBD2 aligns across 8 bases. CDR1 and CDR2 from the germline V gene are SGHTA and FQGNSA. Trimming took 6 bases from V and 1 from J; bases not matched to a gene: 7. This CDR3 region has 15 residues. CDR3 residues: CASRLVTSAQETQYF. The CDR3 nucleotides read TGTGCCAGCAGACTCGTGACTAGCGCCCAAGAGACCCAGTACTTC.

In this sample, this clonotype turned up many times. V usage is TRBV7-2 and J usage is TRBJ1-6, with D uncertain. Germline CDR1 SGHTA, CDR2 FQGNSA. V lost 6 bases and J lost 4, with 10 bases in between. This CDR3 is 14 amino acids long. CDR3 protein: CASSYDGYNSPLHF. CDR3 sequence (DNA): TGTGCCAGCAGTTACGACGGGTATAATTCACCCCTCCACTTT.

This clonotype was seen a few times. V gene TRBV3-1 combines with J gene TRBJ2-7; 9 bases align to TRBD2. There are 15 residues in the CDR3. Per germline, CDR1 LGHDT and CDR2 YNNKEL (reference sequence). The V gene end was trimmed by 4 bases and the J gene end by 0 bases; junction bases not matched to a gene: 4. CDR3 sequence reads: CASSLSGGHSYEQYF. CDR3 nucleotide sequence: TGTGCCAGCAGCCTGAGCGGGGGGCACTCCTACGAGCAGTACTTC.

This clonotype was detected only a few times. CDR3 nucleotides: TGTGCCAGTAGTGCGGCGGGAGGGCACGAGCAGTACTTC. The encoded protein is CASSAAGGHEQYF. The chain joins TRBV19 to TRBJ2-7; 9 bases are shared with TRBD2. The ends lost 5 bases at V and 5 bases at J; junction bases unmatched: 4. Germline values: CDR1 LNHDA, CDR2 SQIVND (reference sequence). The CDR3 contains 13 residues.

This clonotype was observed a handful of times. This chain joins TRBV5-6 and TRBJ1-2; D gene unclear. Germline CDR1 SGHDT, CDR2 YYEEEE. The CDR3 runs to 15 residues. Trimming removed 0 bases from V and 10 bases from J, with 19 bases in between. This chain's CDR3 is CASSLEAVGGLAYTF. Written as DNA, the CDR3 is TGTGCCAGCAGCTTGGAAGCTGTAGGCGGTTTGGCCTACACCTTC.

This clonotype was seen repeatedly, ten times or more. The chain couples TRBV28 to TRBJ2-5; maybe TRBD2 (7 bases). In germline, CDR1 is MDHEN, CDR2 SYDVKM. V was clipped by 6 bases and J by 4 bases, with 15 bases between them. The CDR3 consists of 14 residues. The CDR3 loop is CASRSGGAGETQYF. CDR3 DNA: TGTGCCAGCAGGTCGGGGGGCGCGGGAGAGACCCAGTACTTC.

V usage is TRBV4-3 and J usage is TRBJ2-7, with 8 bases fitting TRBD2. The CDR3 runs 16 residues. Trimming cost V 0 bases and J 4 bases; bases outside gene matches: 8. CDR1 is LGHNA, CDR2 YSLEER, per germline. In DNA, the CDR3 is TGCGCCAGCAGCCAAGATGCCGGGGGGGCCGGATACGAGCAGTACTTC. Residues: CASSQDAGGAGYEQYF.

This chain uses TRBV6-1 with TRBJ2-7; either TRBD1 or TRBD2 may supply D (5 bases each). Germline V CDR1 and CDR2: MNHNS, SASEGT. The CDR3 extends over 15 amino acids. Deletions cut 6 bases from V and 3 bases from J, with 18 bases between. DNA of the CDR3: TGTGCCAGCAGCTTGATACGGGACGGTTACTACGAGCAGTACTTC. Protein sequence: CASSLIRDGYYEQYF.

This clonotype was observed a few times. This chain uses TRBV7-2 with TRBJ1-6; tentative D call: TRBD1 (5 bases). CDR3 length equals 17 residues. The V end was cut by 7 bases, the J end by 0 bases, with 16 bases between. Germline lookup yields CDR1 SGHTA and CDR2 FQGNSA. CDR3 sequence reads: CASTRGVPSSYNSPLHF. In DNA form, the CDR3 reads TGTGCCAGCACCCGAGGGGTCCCGAGCTCCTATAATTCACCCCTCCACTTT.

This clonotype was recorded a few times. The chain has TRBV7-8 and TRBJ2-2; 9 bases are a match to TRBD1. The CDR3 contains 16 residues. The germline gives CDR1 SGHVS, CDR2 FQNEAQ. Germline trimming cut 5 bases from V and 2 bases from J; bases unmatched to any gene: 6. The CDR3 bases are TGTGCCAGCAGCCGCCTGACAGGGGGAAACACCGGGGAGCTGTTTTTT. As protein: CASSRLTGGNTGELFF. Full variable domain (outside the CDR3, taken from reference TRBV7-8 and TRBJ2-2): GAGVSQSPRYKVAKRGQDVALRCDPISGHVSLFWYQQALGQGPEFLTYFQNEAQLDKSGLPSDRFFAERPEGSVSTLKIQRTQQEDSAVYLCASSRLTGGNTGELFFGEGSRLTVL.

Notes on this clonotype: No conserved phenylalanine or tryptophan ends this CDR3, so it is likely a read error. The J gene is TRBJ2-7, the V gene TRBV7-2, with TRBD2 as a possible D gene (6 bases). Germline-derived CDR1 and CDR2 are SGHTA and FQGNSA. There are 15 residues in the CDR3. With 1 base removed from V and 4 bases from J, the gap between germline ends came to 14 bases. CDR3 protein: CASSLEGLYSYEQYL. The CDR3 DNA is TGTGCCAGCAGCTTAGAGGGACTGTACTCTTACGAGCAGTACCTC.

This clonotype was seen ten or more times. J is TRBJ2-4 and V is TRBV28; 9 bases map to TRBD2. Germline CDR1 and CDR2: MDHEN and SYDVKM. The V and J ends lost 6 bases and 1 base, in that order; junction bases with no gene match: 7. The CDR3 has 16 residues. CDR3 sequence reads: CASRRRGRDAKNIQYF. The CDR3, as DNA: TGTGCCAGCAGGAGGCGCGGGAGGGACGCCAAAAACATTCAGTACTTC.

The chain combines TRBV7-9 with TRBJ2-2; no clear D gene. The CDR3 loop spans 13 amino acids. The V end lost 4 bases, the J end lost 5 bases, and 8 bases lay between the germline ends. Germline-derived CDR1 and CDR2 are SEHNR and FQNEAQ (reference sequence). The CDR3 spells CASSSVGTGELFF. Here the CDR3 DNA reads TGTGCCAGCAGCTCGGTAGGGACCGGGGAGCTGTTTTTT.

This clonotype was found a few times. The chain couples TRBV9 to TRBJ1-4; D is undetermined. V lost 0 bases to trimming and J lost 8 bases, with 11 bases between them. Germline V gene sequence: CDR1 SGDLS, CDR2 YYNGEE. There are 14 residues in the CDR3. CDR3 loop: CASSVGTVGEKLFF. The CDR3 DNA follows: TGTGCCAGCAGCGTAGGAACAGTGGGAGAAAAACTGTTTTTT.

This clonotype was observed at least ten times. The gene calls are TRBV11-1 and TRBJ2-2, with TRBD1 matching over 9 bases. The CDR3 spans 14 residues. J gave up 4 bases and V 6 bases, and 3 bases lay outside the gene matches. CDR1 is SGHAT, CDR2 FQDESV, per germline (reference sequence). The CDR3 region is CASRQTGGTGELFF. Here the CDR3 DNA reads TGTGCCAGCAGACAGACAGGGGGCACCGGGGAGCTGTTTTTT.